A single T cell receptor (beta chain) is shown here with its context. These data are taken from a study of blood T cell repertoires in COVID-19. Study-level background: Donors in the United States, Italy and Spain gave samples during acute or convalescent COVID-19. T cells, B-cell-depleted T cells, or PBMCs provided the cDNA or gDNA that served as material.

This CDR3 region has 16 residues. CDR1 is LNHDA and CDR2 is SQIVND in the germline V gene (reference sequence). Trimming removed 7 bases at V and 4 bases at J, with 22 bases between. As processed by the authors: How many nucleated cells were present was estimated from reference gene primer amplification. The repertoire was sequenced with immunoSEQ multiplex PCR; TCRdb's copy has only in-frame clones and lacks some. D and trimming were read from the DNA, whereas the V and J calls and clone size are those reported in that table. The profile shows around 400,000 clones, 80% to 90% of them singletons. Sequenced material: peripheral blood. This receptor was taken from a man aged 40-49 years with acute or convalescent COVID-19. The rearrangement joins TRBV19 to TRBJ1-1, with D possibly TRBD1 on 5 matching bases. Written as DNA, the CDR3 is TGTGCCAGTACCCCGTATGCGGGGGGATGGGGCACTGAAGCTTTCTTT. It is translated as CASTPYAGGWGTEAFF.